The 9 T cell receptor beta chains listed next were all sequenced from one sample in a study of blood T cell repertoires in COVID-19. Sequenced by immunoSEQ multiplex PCR; TCRdb stores in-frame clones only, minus some. The repertoire has around 250,000 clones, roughly nine tenths of them found once; the top ten carry 0.95% to 1.5%. The sequenced sample consisted of PBMCs or T cells enriched from blood (not recorded which). These receptors were taken from a human donor in a cohort exposed to, infected with or recovered from COVID-19 (not recorded which). The donor label of this sample is uncertain.

The chain uses TRBV3-1 (or the pseudogene TRBV3-2) and TRBJ1-1; possibly TRBD1 for D (6 bases). The CDR3 spans 15 residues. Trimming took off 2 bases at V and 10 bases at J, with 20 bases between the two ends. CDR1 LGHDT and CDR2 YNNKEL come from the germline V gene (reference sequence). CDR3 nucleotide sequence: TGTGCCAGCAGCCAAACCTCTTCAGGGGCCCTCGGAGCTTTCTTT. It is translated as CASSQTSSGALGAFF.

J is TRBJ1-2 and V is TRBV7-8; 9 nucleotides match TRBD1. Trimming removed 5 bases from V and 4 bases from J; junction bases left unmatched: 2. Germline V gives CDR1 SGHVS, CDR2 FQNEAQ. This CDR3 is built from 13 residues. The CDR3 loop reads CASSQTGGYGYTF. The CDR3 DNA reads TGTGCCAGCAGCCAGACAGGGGGCTATGGCTACACCTTC.

V is TRBV7-9 and J is TRBJ2-5, with 9 bases lining up with TRBD2. V lost 4 bases and J lost 2; bases outside the gene matches: 2. The CDR3 covers 14 residues. Germline CDR1 SEHNR, CDR2 FQNEAQ (reference sequence). The CDR3 DNA is TGTGCCAGCAGCTCTAGCGGGGTACAAGAGACCCAGTACTTC. Translation: CASSSSGVQETQYF. The whole variable domain, remainder taken from reference TRBV7-9 and TRBJ2-5, is DTGVSQNPRHKITKRGQNVTFRCDPISEHNRLYWYRQTLGQGPEFLTYFQNEAQLEKSRLLSDRFSAERPKGSFSTLEIQRTEQGDSAMYLCASSSSGVQETQYFGPGTRLLVL.

This clone came up a few times. The chain uses TRBV7-9 and TRBJ1-1; no definite D call. Germline CDR1 SEHNR, CDR2 FQNEAQ (reference sequence). This CDR3 is 11 amino acids long. V dropped 5 bases and J dropped 1 base, with 2 bases sitting between them. The CDR3 region has the DNA TGTGCCAGCAGCCGGAACACTGAAGCTTTCTTT. This encodes CASSRNTEAFF.

This chain connects TRBV30 to TRBJ2-2, with D hard to call. Germline V gives CDR1 GTSNPN, CDR2 SVGIG (reference sequence). This CDR3 has 15 amino acids. The germline V and J ends were trimmed by 4 bases and 2 bases, with 14 bases remaining between them. The CDR3 DNA reads TGTGCCTGGAAACCCGCGACTGACAACACCGGGGAGCTGTTTTTT. Its translation: CAWKPATDNTGELFF.

This clone was counted once. The rearrangement links TRBV10-1 to TRBJ1-1; 7 nucleotides agree with TRBD1. The J segment lost 4 bases and the V segment lost 6 bases, leaving 8 bases of the junction unmatched. CDR3 length: 14 residues. The germline V gene encodes CDR1 WNHNN and CDR2 SYGVQD (reference sequence). CDR3 sequence reads: CASSNYRGSTEAFF. The CDR3 DNA reads as TGCGCCAGCAGCAACTACAGGGGCAGCACTGAAGCTTTCTTT.

The chain couples TRBV1 to TRBJ2-1; TRBD1 is the table's D call and was not checked against the DNA. TRBV1 is a recognized pseudogene. The CDR3 runs to 13 residues. Here the CDR3 DNA reads TGCACCAGCAGCCGGAAAAGGGGCGTGGAGCAGTTCTTC. Translated, it gives CTSSRKRGVEQFF.

The chain uses TRBV5-1 and TRBJ2-3; the match to TRBD2 covers 7 bases. Germline V lookup: CDR1 SGHRS, CDR2 YFSETQ. The ends lost 4 bases at V and 4 bases at J; junction bases unmatched: 15. The CDR3 consists of 17 residues. In nucleotides, the CDR3 is TGCGCCAGCAGCAAACGCGTGGCGGGAGAAGGTGCAGATACGCAGTATTTT. Its translation is CASSKRVAGEGADTQYF.

This chain connects TRBV7-3 to TRBJ1-3; maybe TRBD1 (5 bases). The CDR3 is 16 amino acids. Trimming stripped 1 base from V and 0 bases from J, with 10 bases between. Germline V gives CDR1 SGHTA, CDR2 FQGTGA. The chain's CDR3 is CASSLNGADSGNTIYF. CDR3 coding DNA: TGTGCCAGCAGCTTAAATGGGGCAGACTCTGGAAACACCATATATTTT.